This T cell receptor beta chain was retrieved from a study of shared clonotypes between healthy human individuals. Regarding the study as a whole: Naive subsets, compared against memory subsets, generally had larger estimated richness values. Rarefaction showed sorted-subset sequencing was incomplete despite large depth.

In the authors' workflow: Quality scores were absent from the junction-only immunoSEQ sequences, so filtering differed. Measured with immunoSEQ multiplex PCR; TCRdb has only the in-frame clones, and not every one. V, J and clone size are those of that table, while D and trimming were read from the DNA. The repertoire holds hundreds of thousands of clones, with 95% to 98% as singletons. Per germline, CDR1 SGHRS and CDR2 YFSETQ. The CDR3 consists of 13 residues. Turning to this clone: Its target is not known.

Donors were healthy HIV-negative adults without recent acute infections or vaccinations. This receptor was taken from a woman in her twenties or thirties in good health. The source material was naive CD4+ T cells sorted from blood. The subset here: CD45RA+ positively selected. The rearrangement uses TRBV5-1 and TRBJ2-5; 7 positions agree with TRBD2. The J call may not be correct, given that the DNA end is closer to TRBJ2-7. The CDR3 sequence: CASKGGDHYEQYF. The CDR3 DNA reads TGCGCCAGCAAGGGAGGGGACCACTACGAGCAGTACTTC.